This T cell receptor (beta chain) was captured by sequencing in a study of radiotherapy plus CTLA-4 blockade in lung cancer (dated by TCRdb to between 2017 and 2018). Regarding the complete study: Among enrolled patients, around 20% had an objective response and about 30% reached disease control.

Library construction relied on the immunoSEQ multiplex PCR assay. TCRdb provides this immuneACCESS table in a form limited to in-frame rearrangements. Some clones are lacking; in checked studies, under half of them reflect an unresolved V gene, and why the rest are absent is not known. The sample yields 56,000 or so clones; roughly 80% were counted once. The ten top clones hold 16% of the sample. Remarks on this clone: Which antigen it targets is not known. No base-level quality is on record; no much larger clone is a single base apart.

In this study, focal radiation therapy paired with CTLA-4 blockade (ipilimumab) was tested in patients who had chemo-refractory metastatic non-small-cell lung cancer. V trim: 6 bases; J trim: 3 bases; unmatched bases: 2. Sequences MNHEY (CDR1) and SVGAGI (CDR2) are obtained from the germline V gene. Including cysteine and phenylalanine, the CDR3 has 14 amino acids. Only the CDR3 DNA stays, 42 bases, in frame from base 1. Points the paper makes about the study in general: After treatment with radiotherapy and ipilimumab, TCR clones that originated in tumors expanded in peripheral blood. Early dynamic changes in blood T cell clones, together with increased serum interferon-beta after radiation, were reported as the strongest predictors of response.

The sequence joins TRBV6-5 to TRBJ1-4, and 9 junction bases match TRBD1. This material consisted of peripheral blood, taken from a patient treated with radiotherapy plus ipilimumab. The clonotype originates from a human donor with non-small cell lung cancer who had a complete response to radiotherapy plus ipilimumab. The nucleotide sequence is TGTGCCAGCAGACGGACAGGGGCTAATGAAAAACTGTTTTTT. Protein translation: CASRRTGANEKLFF.